One sample yielded the 8 T cell receptor beta chains listed below, sequenced in a study of T cell responses to AZD1222 COVID-19 vaccine. Sequencing was performed with immunoSEQ multiplex PCR; in TCRdb, only in-frame clones are kept and a portion is missing. The profile shows about 120,000 clones, approximately 90% of them singletons. Material: peripheral blood, obtained on day 0 of AZD1222 vaccination. All receptors come from an adult in good health.

The gene calls are TRBV14 and TRBJ2-5; 7 bases are shared with TRBD2. Per germline, CDR1 SGHDN and CDR2 FVKESK. CDR3 size: 16 residues. J was trimmed by 0 bases and V by 5 bases; bases with no gene match: 9. The CDR3 loop is CASSDFPGLHQETQYF. CDR3 in DNA: TGTGCCAGCAGCGACTTCCCGGGACTACACCAAGAGACCCAGTACTTC.

This chain's CDR3 is CASSSSGARSYNSPLHF. The CDR3 DNA reads as TGTGCCAGCAGTTCCTCTGGGGCCCGCTCCTATAATTCACCCCTCCACTTT. The J gene is TRBJ1-6, the V gene TRBV28; tentatively, D is TRBD1 (5 bases). The length of the CDR3 is 17 residues. V shed 4 bases and J shed 0 bases, with 13 bases lying between them. Germline lookup yields CDR1 MDHEN and CDR2 SYDVKM. The variable domain in full, completed from reference TRBV28 and TRBJ1-6, reads DVKVTQSSRYLVKRTGEKVFLECVQDMDHENMFWYRQDPGLGLRLIYFSYDVKMKEKGDIPEGYSVSREKKERFSLILESASTNQTSMYLCASSSSGARSYNSPLHFGNGTRLTVT.

The rearrangement links TRBV3-1 (or the pseudogene TRBV3-2) to TRBJ1-1; D unresolved. V was cut by 4 bases and J by 7 bases, with 13 bases left in between. CDR1 and CDR2 from the germline V gene are LGHDT and YNNKEL (reference sequence). CDR3 length equals 13 residues. CDR3 in amino acids: CASSPSWGDEAFF. The DNA for the CDR3 is TGTGCCAGCAGCCCCAGTTGGGGAGATGAAGCTTTCTTT.

This rearrangement joins TRBV28 to TRBJ1-3, with unresolved D. The CDR3 covers 14 residues. Germline CDR1 and CDR2: MDHEN and SYDVKM. Between the trimmed V and J ends, which lost 8 bases and 1 base, there was a span of 12 bases. CDR3 amino acids: CASRAQGSGNTIYF. CDR3 coding DNA: TGTGCCAGCCGAGCCCAAGGGTCTGGAAACACCATATATTTT. The variable domain in full, with the rest retrieved from reference TRBV28 and TRBJ1-3, is DVKVTQSSRYLVKRTGEKVFLECVQDMDHENMFWYRQDPGLGLRLIYFSYDVKMKEKGDIPEGYSVSREKKERFSLILESASTNQTSMYLCASRAQGSGNTIYFGEGSWLTVV.

This chain uses TRBV5-1 with TRBJ2-1; possible D gene TRBD2, 5 bases. Germline V CDR1 and CDR2: SGHRS, YFSETQ. CDR3 length: 14 residues. V was trimmed by 0 bases and J by 10 bases, leaving 14 bases between them. CDR3 region: CASSLGFLEGEQFF. The CDR3 DNA is TGCGCCAGCAGCTTGGGGTTCCTTGAGGGCGAGCAGTTCTTC.

The chain is built from TRBV27 and TRBJ2-6; D gene unclear. Trimming removed 1 base from V and 2 bases from J, with 9 bases in between. CDR3 length: 16 residues. Germline V gene lookup returns CDR1 MNHEY and CDR2 SMNVEV (reference sequence). CDR3 amino acids: CASSLYRAPGANVLTF. The CDR3 DNA sequence: TGTGCCAGCAGTTTATACCGCGCCCCTGGGGCCAACGTCCTGACTTTC.

The chain joins TRBV7-9 to TRBJ1-4, with a possible D match to TRBD1 (6 bases). CDR3 length: 14 residues. CDR1 SEHNR and CDR2 FQNEAQ come from the germline V gene (reference sequence). V was pared by 3 bases and J by 8 bases, with 13 bases between. CDR3 residues: CASSLWDIGEKLFF. CDR3 nucleotides: TGTGCCAGCAGCTTGTGGGACATCGGGGAAAAACTGTTTTTT.

The gene calls are TRBV9 and TRBJ2-1; 8 bases match TRBD2. The CDR3 contains 14 residues. Unmatched junction bases numbered 8, after V lost 4 bases and J lost 8 bases. Germline CDR1 and CDR2: SGDLS and YYNGEE. CDR3 in amino acids: CASSPGGVGDEQFF. In DNA form, the CDR3 reads TGTGCCAGCAGCCCGGGGGGGGTCGGGGATGAGCAGTTCTTC.